These 20 T cell receptor beta chains came from one sample sequenced in a study of technical replicates of blood from a few donors. The protocol was immunoSEQ multiplex PCR, while the TCRdb copy is restricted to in-frame clones and leaves out a portion. The sample holds under 65,000 clones, 80% to 90% seen once. Sequences were obtained from PBMCs. These receptor sequences come from a human donor in good health. Some clones in this sample may be carry-over from other donors' samples.

The chain links TRBV11-2 to TRBJ2-7, with 13 bases that match TRBD2. J lost 2 bases, V lost 7 bases, and 5 bases had no gene match. Per germline, CDR1 SGHAT and CDR2 FQNNGV. This CDR3 has 15 residues. The CDR3 nucleotides are TGTGCCAGCACCAGACTAGCGGGAGGAACCTACGAGCAGTACTTC. This encodes CASTRLAGGTYEQYF.

The chain joins TRBV14 to TRBJ1-4; 7 nucleotides align to TRBD1. The trim removed 4 bases at V and 5 bases at J, leaving 10 bases unmatched. CDR1 is SGHDN and CDR2 is FVKESK in the germline V gene. The CDR3 is made up of 16 amino acids. CDR3: CASSPRSTGLNEKLFF. In nucleotides, the CDR3 is TGTGCCAGCAGCCCAAGATCGACAGGGTTGAATGAAAAACTGTTTTTT.

The rearrangement joins TRBV5-4 to TRBJ2-4; possible D gene TRBD2, 6 bases. The CDR3 is made up of 15 amino acids. V was clipped by 4 bases and J by 9 bases, with 20 bases between them. Germline V gene sequence: CDR1 SGHNT, CDR2 YYREEE (reference sequence). The CDR3 DNA reads TGTGCCAGCAGCACACCCGGCGGGGACGTGGGCATTCAGTACTTC. It yields the protein CASSTPGGDVGIQYF.

CDR3 nucleotides: TGTGCCAGCAGCCCAGGGACTAGCGGGAGGGCCCCGAACACCGGGGAGCTGTTTTTT. Protein: CASSPGTSGRAPNTGELFF. The gene calls are TRBV11-3 and TRBJ2-2; TRBD2 aligns across 16 bases. This CDR3 region has 19 residues. After removal of 5 bases from V and 0 bases from J, the junction contained 6 bases not matched to a gene. Per germline, CDR1 SGHNT and CDR2 YENEEA.

V usage is TRBV4-3 and J usage is TRBJ1-4, with D unresolved. The CDR3 totals 15 residues. CDR1 and CDR2 (germline): LGHNA, YSLEER. Trimming took 1 base from V and 7 from J, leaving 13 bases between them. The CDR3 sequence is CASSQGYERGEKLFF. Written as DNA, the CDR3 is TGCGCCAGCAGCCAAGGATACGAACGGGGTGAAAAACTGTTTTTT.

The rearrangement joins TRBV7-2 to TRBJ2-4; D not certain. This CDR3 contains 14 residues. V was trimmed by 5 bases and J by 6 bases, leaving 14 bases between them. Germline-derived CDR1 and CDR2 are SGHTA and FQGNSA. In nucleotides, the CDR3 is TGTGCCAGCAGCGCCCCGGATAGACTAAACATTCAGTACTTC. As protein: CASSAPDRLNIQYF.

V gene TRBV30 combines with J gene TRBJ1-2; a weak D match, TRBD1 (6 bases). Per germline, CDR1 GTSNPN and CDR2 SVGIG (reference sequence). This CDR3 is built from 14 residues. Between the trimmed V and J ends, which lost 1 base and 6 bases, there was a span of 15 bases. The CDR3 sequence: CAWSGTGTGHGYTF. CDR3 DNA: TGTGCCTGGAGTGGAACCGGCACAGGGCATGGCTACACCTTC.

The J gene is TRBJ2-1, the V gene TRBV7-9; perhaps TRBD2 as D (7 bases). The V gene's germline CDR1 is SEHNR and CDR2 FQNEAQ (reference sequence). The V and J ends lost 4 bases and 4 bases respectively, with 17 bases between them. CDR3 length: 16 amino acids. The CDR3 DNA sequence: TGTGCCAGCAGCTGGGGGGGGCGAGCGGGGTACAATGAGCAGTTCTTC. Protein sequence: CASSWGGRAGYNEQFF.

This clone was observed a handful of times. The rearrangement uses TRBV5-1 and TRBJ2-1; 8 positions match TRBD2. V lost 4 bases and J lost 2; bases outside the gene matches: 8. Germline assignment: CDR1 SGHRS and CDR2 YFSETQ. The CDR3 is made up of 16 amino acids. CDR3 DNA: TGCGCCAGCAGCCGGGGGGGGAGCGCCGCCTACAATGAGCAGTTCTTC. Translating gives CASSRGGSAAYNEQFF.

The chain joins TRBV15 to TRBJ2-2; 9 nucleotides match TRBD1. Germline values: CDR1 LNHNV, CDR2 YYDKDF (reference sequence). V lost 5 bases, J lost 2 bases, and 3 bases stayed unmatched. This CDR3 spans 15 amino acids. The chain's CDR3 is CATSGGQGNTGELFF. As DNA, the CDR3 is TGTGCCACCAGCGGGGGACAGGGAAACACCGGGGAGCTGTTTTTT.

The chain couples TRBV19 to TRBJ2-7, with 9 bases fitting TRBD2. The V and J ends lost 2 bases and 7 bases, in that order; junction bases with no gene match: 12. The CDR3 contains 16 residues. From germline, CDR1 is LNHDA and CDR2 SQIVND (reference sequence). CDR3: CASSIIAGARMREQYF. CDR3 sequence (DNA): TGTGCCAGTAGTATAATAGCGGGGGCTCGTATGCGGGAGCAGTACTTC. Drawing the rest from reference TRBV19 and TRBJ2-7, the complete variable domain is DGGITQSPKYLFRKEGQNVTLSCEQNLNHDAMYWYRQDPGQGLRLIYYSQIVNDFQKGDIAEGYSVSREKKESFPLTVTSAQKNPTAFYLCASSIIAGARMREQYFGPGTRLTVT.

V usage is TRBV6-5 and J usage is TRBJ2-3; 7 nucleotides agree with TRBD2. Germline loops: CDR1 MNHEY, CDR2 SVGAGI. CDR3 size: 13 residues. J lost 12 bases, V lost 9 bases, and 15 bases had no gene match. CDR3 residues: CASQSGAGGVQYF. CDR3 DNA sequence: TGTGCCAGTCAAAGCGGGGCTGGGGGGGTACAGTATTTT.

The chain combines TRBV7-9 with TRBJ1-3; TRBD1 agrees at 7 bases. J gave up 0 bases and V 4 bases, and 9 bases lay outside the gene matches. Germline CDR1 SEHNR, CDR2 FQNEAQ (reference sequence). CDR3 length: 17 amino acids. This CDR3 reads CASSSFPGTVSGNTIYF. DNA for the CDR3: TGTGCCAGCAGCTCATTCCCCGGGACAGTCTCTGGAAACACCATATATTTT.

The chain carries TRBV9 and TRBJ2-1, with D possibly being TRBD2 (7 bases). Germline CDR1 SGDLS, CDR2 YYNGEE. The CDR3 contains 17 residues. V was cut by 4 bases and J by 2 bases, with 19 bases left in between. The CDR3, as DNA: TGTGCCAGCAGCCCCCTGGGGGCGGGAGTAGCCTACAATGAGCAGTTCTTC. This translates into CASSPLGAGVAYNEQFF.

This chain joins TRBV6-1 and TRBJ1-2; 8 bases match TRBD1. Trimming took 6 bases from V and 4 from J; bases not matched to a gene: 4. Germline lookup yields CDR1 MNHNS and CDR2 SASEGT. The CDR3 has 13 residues. This chain's CDR3 is CASRSGQVYGYTF. CDR3 DNA sequence: TGTGCCAGCAGGTCGGGACAGGTCTATGGCTACACCTTC.

The sample holds a few counts of this clone. The chain has TRBV16 and TRBJ2-7; D is ambiguous. The CDR3 sequence is 15 residues long. Trimming removed 4 bases at V and 0 bases at J, with 13 bases between. Looked up from germline, CDR1 is KGHSY and CDR2 is FQNENV. The DNA of the CDR3 is TGTGCCAGCAGCCCCCGAAGCAGGCGCTCCTACGAGCAGTACTTC. It yields the protein CASSPRSRRSYEQYF.

This clone has only a few counts. This rearrangement joins TRBV7-3 to TRBJ1-4, with a weak D call TRBD1 (6 bases). CDR1 SGHTA and CDR2 FQGTGA come from the germline V gene. V was trimmed by 0 bases and J by 5 bases, leaving 10 bases between them. The CDR3 runs 15 residues. The CDR3 region has the DNA TGTGCCAGCAGCTTAACCCGGACAGTCAATGAAAAACTGTTTTTT. Protein: CASSLTRTVNEKLFF.

V and J are TRBV6-6 and TRBJ1-5; perhaps TRBD1 as D (5 bases). CDR1 and CDR2 from the germline V gene are MNHNY and SVGAGI (reference sequence). V shed 8 bases and J shed 0 bases, with 14 bases lying between them. This CDR3 is built from 15 residues. The CDR3 loop is CASRDRTNSNQPQHF. The CDR3 bases are TGTGCCAGCCGTGACAGAACTAATAGCAATCAGCCCCAGCATTTT.

The V gene is TRBV5-1, the J gene TRBJ2-7; 9 bases line up with TRBD1. The ends lost 0 bases at V and 4 bases at J; junction bases unmatched: 5. Germline assignment: CDR1 SGHRS and CDR2 YFSETQ. This CDR3 is built from 15 residues. CDR3 sequence (DNA): TGCGCCAGCAGCTTGGGTGGACAGGGGACTTACGAGCAGTACTTC. Encoded protein: CASSLGGQGTYEQYF. The variable domain in full, completed from reference TRBV5-1 and TRBJ2-7, reads KAGVTQTPRYLIKTRGQQVTLSCSPISGHRSVSWYQQTPGQGLQFLFEYFSETQRNKGNFPGRFSGRQFSNSRSEMNVSTLELGDSALYLCASSLGGQGTYEQYFGPGTRLTVT.

CDR3 protein: CASSSRTTIYGYTF. The CDR3 nucleotides read TGTGCCAGCAGTTCGCGGACAACCATCTATGGCTACACCTTC. This chain joins TRBV6-5 and TRBJ1-2, with D possibly TRBD1 on 5 matching bases. CDR3 length: 14 residues. Per germline, CDR1 MNHEY and CDR2 SVGAGI. The ends were cut back, 4 bases at V and 4 bases at J, with 13 bases in the middle.